What follows are 29 T cell receptor beta chains derived from one specimen sequenced in a study of OX40 agonist ivuxolimab in advanced cancers. The repertoire was sequenced with immunoSEQ multiplex PCR; TCRdb's copy has only in-frame clones and lacks some. The data show approximately 79,000 clones, 85% seen once. The sequences come from CD4+ or CD8+ T cells sorted from blood, collected in a trial of the OX40 agonist ivuxolimab. These receptor sequences come from an adult with an advanced solid tumor such as melanoma, head and neck, liver or kidney cancer.

J is TRBJ1-5 and V is TRBV25-1; no reliable D call. This CDR3 has 17 amino acids. V was shortened by 1 base and J by 1 base, with 14 bases between the two germline ends. The V gene's germline CDR1 is MGHDK and CDR2 SYGVNS. CDR3 protein: CASSEFRGRPSNQPQHF. As DNA, the CDR3 is TGTGCCAGCAGTGAATTTCGAGGCAGACCGAGCAATCAGCCCCAGCATTTT.

The CDR3 spells CASSLGQGSEKLFF. The DNA of the CDR3 is TGTGCCAGCAGTCTGGGACAGGGGAGTGAAAAACTGTTTTTT. The rearrangement uses TRBV11-2 and TRBJ1-4, with 10 positions matching TRBD1. The CDR3 is 14 amino acids. Losses at the gene ends were 6 bases for V and 7 bases for J; bases not matched to a gene: 5. From germline, CDR1 is SGHAT and CDR2 FQNNGV.

V gene TRBV13 combines with J gene TRBJ2-6, with a tentative D call TRBD2 (6 bases). The CDR3 totals 17 residues. V was pared by 0 bases and J by 0 bases, with 9 bases between. The V gene's germline CDR1 is PRHDT and CDR2 FYEKMQ (reference sequence). The CDR3 is CASSLGEGYSGANVLTF. The CDR3 DNA sequence: TGTGCCAGCAGCTTAGGGGAGGGTTACTCTGGGGCCAACGTCCTGACTTTC.

This clone is termed medium-sized. The genes are TRBV5-1 and TRBJ1-3; TRBD1 might be the D (5 bases). V lost 5 bases to trimming and J lost 0 bases, with 21 bases between them. This CDR3 has 18 residues. Germline V gene sequence: CDR1 SGHRS, CDR2 YFSETQ. The CDR3 here is CASSLNDQGLSSGNTIYF. CDR3 sequence (DNA): TGCGCCAGCAGTCTCAATGACCAGGGTCTATCCTCTGGAAACACCATATATTTT. The entire variable domain, with the rest obtained from reference TRBV5-1 and TRBJ1-3, is as follows: KAGVTQTPRYLIKTRGQQVTLSCSPISGHRSVSWYQQTPGQGLQFLFEYFSETQRNKGNFPGRFSGRQFSNSRSEMNVSTLELGDSALYLCASSLNDQGLSSGNTIYFGEGSWLTVV.

This clone was found a few times. This rearrangement joins TRBV11-2 to TRBJ2-7; TRBD1 matches 10 bases. Per germline, CDR1 SGHAT and CDR2 FQNNGV. V shed 6 bases, J shed 3 bases, and the junction held 8 bases outside the gene matches. This CDR3 is 15 amino acids long. The CDR3 region is CASSLPGTGVYEQYF. CDR3 bases: TGTGCCAGCAGTCTACCGGGGACAGGGGTCTACGAGCAGTACTTC.

The J gene is TRBJ2-2, the V gene TRBV25-1; TRBD1 aligns across 11 bases. J was trimmed by 5 bases and V by 1 base; bases with no gene match: 6. This CDR3 has 17 amino acids. Germline values: CDR1 MGHDK, CDR2 SYGVNS. Here the CDR3 DNA reads TGTGCCAGCAGTGAATGGCAAGGGACAGGGGGGACCGGGGAGCTGTTTTTT. Translation: CASSEWQGTGGTGELFF.

This clone has only a few counts. The V call is TRBV6-5, the J call TRBJ2-7; 7 bases agree with TRBD2. V gave up 6 bases and J gave up 0 bases; unmatched junction bases: 5. This CDR3 contains 14 residues. Germline values: CDR1 MNHEY, CDR2 SVGAGI. The CDR3 nucleotides read TGTGCCAGCAGGCGGGAGACAAGCTCCTACGAGCAGTACTTC. Encoded protein: CASRRETSSYEQYF.

This clone is a singleton in its sample. This chain links TRBV27 with TRBJ1-1; D perhaps matches TRBD1 (5 bases). The CDR3 has 15 residues. V lost 5 bases and J lost 3, with 16 bases in between. Per germline, CDR1 MNHEY and CDR2 SMNVEV (reference sequence). As DNA, the CDR3 is TGTGCCAGCAGTAACGGGGGTAAAGGGCACACTGAAGCTTTCTTT. Protein product: CASSNGGKGHTEAFF.

This clone was counted a single time. The chain is built from TRBV4-1 and TRBJ1-5; D is perhaps TRBD1 (5 bases). Trimming removed 4 bases from V and 6 bases from J, with 16 bases in between. The CDR3 is 15 amino acids. The germline CDR1 and CDR2 sequences are MGHRA and YSYEKL. CDR3: CASSPSGTWGQPQHF. CDR3 coding DNA: TGCGCCAGCAGCCCATCCGGGACTTGGGGTCAGCCCCAGCATTTT.

This clone was recorded once. V gene TRBV11-3 combines with J gene TRBJ1-2; TRBD1 matches 9 bases. The junction had 10 bases not matched to a gene; V was cut back by 4 bases and J by 4 bases. The CDR3 is 16 residues long. The germline V gene has CDR1 SGHNT and CDR2 YENEEA. CDR3 sequence reads: CASSCPHRGRGYGYTF. The CDR3 nucleotides read TGTGCCAGCAGCTGCCCTCACAGGGGGCGAGGCTATGGCTACACCTTC.

The chain has TRBV7-3 and TRBJ1-6; D may be TRBD1 (5 bases). Trimming removed 2 bases at V and 7 bases at J, with 12 bases between. Germline V lookup: CDR1 SGHTA, CDR2 FQGTGA. The CDR3 is 15 amino acids. The CDR3 loop reads CASSLFGGYNSPLHF. The DNA for the CDR3 is TGTGCCAGCAGCTTATTCGGGGGATACAATTCACCCCTCCACTTT.

The chain recombines TRBV7-3 with TRBJ2-7; no clear D. The CDR3 is 13 amino acids. Germline V gene data show CDR1 as SGHTA and CDR2 as FQGTGA. V was cut by 3 bases and J by 7 bases, with 13 bases left in between. The CDR3 DNA is TGTGCCAGCAGCTTCGGACCGGACCGGGAGCAGTACTTC. Amino acids: CASSFGPDREQYF.

The chain recombines TRBV7-9 with TRBJ2-1; D is possibly TRBD2 (5 bases). CDR1 is SEHNR and CDR2 is FQNEAQ in the germline V gene (reference sequence). Trimming took 5 bases from V and 7 from J, leaving 24 bases between them. CDR3 length: 17 residues. CDR3 nucleotides: TGTGCCAGCAGCCTACCCCCCCGTCTAGCCCCCAGGAATGAGCAGTTCTTC. Amino acids: CASSLPPRLAPRNEQFF.

The chain combines TRBV19 with TRBJ2-7; possibly TRBD1 or TRBD2 for D (5 bases each). The V gene lost 3 bases and the J gene lost 0 bases, with 12 bases spanning the gap. Germline CDR1 is LNHDA and CDR2 is SQIVND (reference sequence). The CDR3 runs 15 residues. The CDR3, as DNA: TGTGCCAGTAGTATCGGGACCATCCGCTCCTACGAGCAGTACTTC. It codes for CASSIGTIRSYEQYF.

This sequence joins TRBV30 and TRBJ2-2, with 7 bases matching TRBD1. V gave up 4 bases and J gave up 3 bases; unmatched junction bases: 2. Germline CDR1 is GTSNPN and CDR2 is SVGIG (reference sequence). CDR3 length equals 13 residues. The CDR3 sequence: CAWTQGYTGELFF. The CDR3 DNA reads as TGTGCCTGGACACAGGGGTACACCGGGGAGCTGTTTTTT.

The V call is TRBV6-5, the J call TRBJ1-5; D gene unclear. This CDR3 spans 13 amino acids. Trimming took off 5 bases at V and 1 base at J, with 6 bases between the two ends. The germline gives CDR1 MNHEY, CDR2 SVGAGI. CDR3 loop: CASSRVSNQPQHF. CDR3 nucleotides: TGTGCCAGCAGTCGGGTCAGCAATCAGCCCCAGCATTTT.

The V and J genes are TRBV19 and TRBJ2-7; TRBD2 is a possible D gene (5 bases). V was clipped by 3 bases and J by 6 bases, with 15 bases between them. CDR1 and CDR2 (germline): LNHDA, SQIVND (reference sequence). The CDR3 loop spans 14 amino acids. The CDR3 bases are TGTGCCAGTAGTATGGACTCGACCGTAGCCGAGCAGTACTTC. This codes for CASSMDSTVAEQYF.

The chain carries TRBV15 and TRBJ2-2; the match to TRBD1 covers 7 bases. The CDR3 is made up of 16 amino acids. After removal of 6 bases from V and 2 bases from J, the junction contained 9 bases not matched to a gene. Germline CDR1 is LNHNV and CDR2 is YYDKDF (reference sequence). CDR3 DNA sequence: TGTGCCACCAGGGGGTGGGGGACAGATAACACCGGGGAGCTGTTTTTT. Its translation is CATRGWGTDNTGELFF.

The DNA for the CDR3 is TGCAGCGTTGAAAGGAGGGGTGGGCCTCTTAACTATGGCTACACCTTC. Its protein product is CSVERRGGPLNYGYTF. V and J are TRBV29-1 and TRBJ1-2, with D perhaps TRBD1 (5 bases). Germline V gives CDR1 SQVTM, CDR2 ANQGSEA. Trimming took off 2 bases at V and 1 base at J, with 17 bases between the two ends. The CDR3 covers 16 residues.

The V and J genes are TRBV7-9 and TRBJ2-3; 7 positions match TRBD2. The CDR3 spans 15 residues. Looked up from germline, CDR1 is SEHNR and CDR2 is FQNEAQ (reference sequence). V gave up 3 bases and J gave up 2 bases; unmatched junction bases: 5. Written as DNA, the CDR3 is TGTGCCAGCAGCTTTGCGGGGGACTCCACAGATACGCAGTATTTT. Translation: CASSFAGDSTDTQYF. The whole variable domain, remainder taken from reference TRBV7-9 and TRBJ2-3, is DTGVSQNPRHKITKRGQNVTFRCDPISEHNRLYWYRQTLGQGPEFLTYFQNEAQLEKSRLLSDRFSAERPKGSFSTLEIQRTEQGDSAMYLCASSFAGDSTDTQYFGPGTRLTVL.

The rearrangement links TRBV9 to TRBJ1-5; 11 bases map to TRBD1. CDR1 and CDR2 (germline): SGDLS, YYNGEE. The CDR3 runs to 21 residues. Germline trimming cut 0 bases from V and 0 bases from J; bases unmatched to any gene: 14. The CDR3 is CASSVAQDRGPSGNSNQPQHF. Written as DNA, the CDR3 is TGTGCCAGCAGCGTAGCTCAGGACAGGGGGCCCTCGGGCAATAGCAATCAGCCCCAGCATTTT.

The chain employs TRBV15 and TRBJ1-1, with TRBD1 as a possible D gene (6 bases). Per germline, CDR1 LNHNV and CDR2 YYDKDF (reference sequence). The V gene lost 2 bases and the J gene lost 0 bases, with 16 bases spanning the gap. The CDR3 covers 17 residues. The CDR3: CATSRMPSGTMNTEAFF. The CDR3 DNA reads TGTGCCACCAGCAGAATGCCATCGGGGACAATGAACACTGAAGCTTTCTTT. The whole variable domain, remainder taken from reference TRBV15 and TRBJ1-1, is DAMVIQNPRYQVTQFGKPVTLSCSQTLNHNVMYWYQQKSSQAPKLLFHYYDKDFNNEADTPDNFQSRRPNTSFCFLDIRSPGLGDTAMYLCATSRMPSGTMNTEAFFGQGTRLTVV.

The chain couples TRBV6-5 to TRBJ1-1, with TRBD1 matching over 7 bases. The V segment lost 5 bases and the J segment 1 base; nucleotides outside the gene matches: 1. Germline CDR1 MNHEY, CDR2 SVGAGI. This CDR3 spans 13 amino acids. CDR3 sequence (DNA): TGTGCCAGCAGTCGACAGGGGAACACTGAAGCTTTCTTT. Protein sequence: CASSRQGNTEAFF.

This chain connects TRBV4-3 to TRBJ2-7, with 9 bases lining up with TRBD1. Germline CDR1 LGHNA, CDR2 YSLEER. The CDR3 contains 15 residues. V lost 1 base to trimming and J lost 3 bases; unmatched junction nucleotides: 4. As DNA, the CDR3 is TGCGCCAGCAGCCAAGTGAAGGGACAGGGCTACGAGCAGTACTTC. Its translation is CASSQVKGQGYEQYF.

This chain uses TRBV7-2 with TRBJ2-5; weak D call: TRBD2 (5 bases). CDR3 length: 12 residues. Trimming pared 5 bases from V and 5 bases from J, leaving 9 bases between. Germline V gene sequence: CDR1 SGHTA, CDR2 FQGNSA. CDR3 region: CASSPERETQYF. CDR3 coding DNA: TGTGCCAGCAGCCCTGAGCGGGAGACCCAGTACTTC.

The CDR3 nucleotides read TGTGCCTGGATGCATGGGTCTTCCGCCGGGGACATTCAGTACTTC. As protein: CAWMHGSSAGDIQYF. The chain joins TRBV30 to TRBJ2-4, with D tentatively TRBD2 (5 bases). In germline, CDR1 is GTSNPN, CDR2 SVGIG (reference sequence). This CDR3 is 15 amino acids long. V lost 4 bases, J lost 8 bases, and 21 bases lay in between.

The V and J genes are TRBV11-3 and TRBJ2-2, with TRBD2 matching 12 bases. Germline assignment: CDR1 SGHNT and CDR2 YENEEA. The CDR3 runs to 15 residues. V was pared by 1 base and J by 6 bases, with 0 bases of the junction left unmatched. The CDR3 reads CASSLGLAGAGELFF. DNA for the CDR3: TGTGCCAGCAGCTTAGGACTAGCGGGAGCCGGGGAGCTGTTTTTT.

The V and J genes are TRBV27 and TRBJ1-1; the D gene is possibly TRBD1 (6 bases). The CDR3 is 15 residues long. From germline, CDR1 is MNHEY and CDR2 SMNVEV (reference sequence). The V end lost 5 bases, the J end lost 1 base, and 14 bases lay between the germline ends. DNA of the CDR3: TGTGCCAGCAGTCTTAACAGGGTTCGGAACACTGAAGCTTTCTTT. This sequence encodes CASSLNRVRNTEAFF.

The chain links TRBV5-8 to TRBJ2-1; D perhaps matches TRBD1 (6 bases). CDR3 length equals 17 residues. Trimming took off 7 bases at V and 0 bases at J, with 20 bases between the two ends. Germline V gene data show CDR1 as SGHTS and CDR2 as YDEGEE. This chain's CDR3 is CASGINWDTSSYNEQFF. For the CDR3, the DNA is TGTGCCAGCGGAATAAATTGGGACACGAGCTCCTACAATGAGCAGTTCTTC. The whole variable domain, filled in from reference TRBV5-8 and TRBJ2-1, reads EAGVTQSPTHLIKTRGQQATLRCSPISGHTSVYWYQQALGLGLQFLLWYDEGEERNRGNFPPRFSGRQFPNYSSELNVNALELEDSALYLCASGINWDTSSYNEQFFGPGTRLTVL.